This entry describes one TCR beta chain. This entry belongs to a study of blood T cell repertoires in COVID-19. Study in general: Acute-phase and convalescent COVID-19 samples originated in the United States, Italy and Spain. The cDNA or gDNA used as material had been derived from T cells, B-cell-depleted T cells, or PBMCs.

In the source study's methods: Reference gene primers were amplified, and this amplification served to estimate nucleated cell counts. Generated by immunoSEQ multiplex PCR, the TCRdb table keeps only in-frame clones and is missing some. The DNA gave D and trimming, while V, J and clone size come from that table. The sample lists about 190,000 clones; roughly nine tenths were seen once. The CDR3 contains 18 residues. V lost 4 bases and J lost 4; bases outside the gene matches: 12. Germline-derived CDR1 and CDR2 are MNHNS and SASEGT. Material for sequencing was peripheral blood. The chain combines TRBV6-1 with TRBJ2-6; 8 nucleotides match TRBD2. The source of this sequence is a man aged 30 to 39 with acute or convalescent COVID-19. The CDR3 coding sequence is TGTGCCAGCAGTGGGGGCATGGCGGGAGGTTCAGGGGCCAACGTCCTGACTTTC. This encodes CASSGGMAGGSGANVLTF.